These T cell receptor beta chains were read from a single sample in a study of T cells in severe cutaneous drug reactions. TCRdb re-called the multiplex PCR reads and catalogs CDR3 proteins one per entry, DNA excluded. The sample table includes thousands of distinct CDR3 sequences. Sequencing used PBMCs. The receptors shown here come from a human donor with Stevens-Johnson syndrome, a severe cutaneous drug reaction. The CDR3 runs from the conserved cysteine through the conserved F or W. Fields, in order: J gene, clone size, V gene, CDR3 length, CDR3 protein. Where a row states a size, it is once, few, many or the class of an expanded clone; other rows omit it.

J gene: TRBJ2-7
clone size: medium-sized
V gene: TRBV4-2
CDR3 length: 14
CDR3 protein: CASSQGTPFYEQYF

J gene: TRBJ2-5
clone size: .
V gene: TRBV19
CDR3 length: 19
CDR3 protein: CASSPYIGYTGTNEETQYF

J gene: TRBJ2-3
clone size: .
V gene: TRBV11-2
CDR3 length: 16
CDR3 protein: CASSPGTSGATDTQYF

J gene: TRBJ2-1
clone size: large
V gene: TRBV4-1
CDR3 length: 16
CDR3 protein: CASSQVRRGGTNEQFF

J gene: TRBJ1-1
clone size: .
V gene: TRBV12-3/TRBV12-4
CDR3 length: 15
CDR3 protein: CASSLHQGRNTEAFF

J gene: TRBJ2-3
clone size: medium-sized
V gene: TRBV14
CDR3 length: 14
CDR3 protein: CASSQEDYLDTQYF

J gene: TRBJ2-5
clone size: .
V gene: TRBV27
CDR3 length: 16
CDR3 protein: CASSLTGLAGVETQYF

J gene: TRBJ1-5
clone size: .
V gene: TRBV15
CDR3 length: 18
CDR3 protein: CATSRGRDSLRSNQPQHF

J gene: TRBJ2-5
clone size: .
V gene: TRBV7-2
CDR3 length: 13
CDR3 protein: CASRMSPGETQYF

J gene: TRBJ1-1
clone size: .
V gene: TRBV10-1
CDR3 length: 14
CDR3 protein: CASTRSRDATEAFF

J gene: TRBJ1-5
clone size: medium-sized
V gene: TRBV12-3/TRBV12-4
CDR3 length: 16
CDR3 protein: CASSFLLGTGNQPQHF

J gene: TRBJ1-2
clone size: .
V gene: TRBV4-1
CDR3 length: 14
CDR3 protein: CASSQGPARGGYTF

J gene: TRBJ1-1
clone size: .
V gene: TRBV18
CDR3 length: 16
CDR3 protein: CASSLDRLVMNTEAFF

J gene: TRBJ1-1
clone size: .
V gene: TRBV27
CDR3 length: 15
CDR3 protein: CASSRPGQKNTEAFF

J gene: TRBJ1-5
clone size: medium-sized
V gene: TRBV6-1
CDR3 length: 14
CDR3 protein: CASSKDVRNQPQHF

J gene: TRBJ2-7
clone size: .
V gene: TRBV27
CDR3 length: 14
CDR3 protein: CASSLDRRPYEQYF

J gene: TRBJ2-5
clone size: medium-sized
V gene: TRBV19
CDR3 length: 14
CDR3 protein: CASSIQTGKETQYF

J gene: TRBJ1-1
clone size: medium-sized
V gene: TRBV12-3/TRBV12-4
CDR3 length: 14
CDR3 protein: CASSSPDKYTEAFF

J gene: TRBJ2-3
clone size: medium-sized
V gene: TRBV7-8
CDR3 length: 18
CDR3 protein: CASSPMSWAGTSTDTQYF

J gene: TRBJ2-7
clone size: medium-sized
V gene: TRBV24-1
CDR3 length: 15
CDR3 protein: CATSDWRTGTYEQYF

J gene: TRBJ2-3
clone size: large
V gene: TRBV24-1
CDR3 length: 18
CDR3 protein: CATSDYSPQERGLYTQYF

J gene: TRBJ2-5
clone size: .
V gene: TRBV10-3
CDR3 length: 17
CDR3 protein: CAISESLPGDYQETQYF

J gene: TRBJ2-2
clone size: medium-sized
V gene: TRBV10-3
CDR3 length: 17
CDR3 protein: CAISRPTGRSNTGELFF

J gene: TRBJ1-1
clone size: .
V gene: TRBV20-1
CDR3 length: 11
CDR3 protein: CSARVGHEAFF

J gene: TRBJ1-5
clone size: medium-sized
V gene: TRBV2
CDR3 length: 14
CDR3 protein: CASKDRVFGQPQHF

J gene: TRBJ2-5
clone size: medium-sized
V gene: TRBV6-1
CDR3 length: 12
CDR3 protein: CATTQGYETQYF

J gene: TRBJ1-5
clone size: medium-sized
V gene: TRBV19
CDR3 length: 15
CDR3 protein: CASSMGQYSNQPQHF

J gene: TRBJ1-5
clone size: medium-sized
V gene: TRBV10-3
CDR3 length: 16
CDR3 protein: CAISERRQVGNQPQHF

J gene: TRBJ1-1
clone size: medium-sized
V gene: TRBV5-4
CDR3 length: 13
CDR3 protein: CASSRGPNTEAFF

J gene: TRBJ2-7
clone size: medium-sized
V gene: TRBV12-3/TRBV12-4
CDR3 length: 12
CDR3 protein: CASALFPYEQYF

J gene: TRBJ1-6
clone size: .
V gene: TRBV6-1
CDR3 length: 15
CDR3 protein: CASSYRGQGNSPLHF

J gene: TRBJ2-1
clone size: .
V gene: TRBV7-9
CDR3 length: 16
CDR3 protein: CASSLGQWGGYNEQFF